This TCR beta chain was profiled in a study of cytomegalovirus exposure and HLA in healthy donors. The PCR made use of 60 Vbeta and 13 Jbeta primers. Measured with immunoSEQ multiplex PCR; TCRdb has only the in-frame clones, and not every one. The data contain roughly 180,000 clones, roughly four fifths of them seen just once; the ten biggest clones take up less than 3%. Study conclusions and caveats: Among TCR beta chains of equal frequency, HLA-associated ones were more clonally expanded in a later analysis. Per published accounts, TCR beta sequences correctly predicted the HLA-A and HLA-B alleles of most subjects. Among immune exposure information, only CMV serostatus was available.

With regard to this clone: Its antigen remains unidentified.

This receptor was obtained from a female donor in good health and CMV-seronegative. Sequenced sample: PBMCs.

The chain's CDR3 is CASTSSGTSAYNEQFF. The DNA for the CDR3 is TGTGCCAGCACCTCATCCGGGACTAGCGCTTACAATGAGCAGTTCTTC. This chain links TRBV28 with TRBJ2-1; 10 bases are shared with TRBD2. Germline CDR1 and CDR2: MDHEN and SYDVKM. The length of the CDR3 is 16 residues. Trimming cost V 7 bases and J 4 bases; bases outside gene matches: 10. The variable domain in full, completed from reference TRBV28 and TRBJ2-1, reads DVKVTQSSRYLVKRTGEKVFLECVQDMDHENMFWYRQDPGLGLRLIYFSYDVKMKEKGDIPEGYSVSREKKERFSLILESASTNQTSMYLCASTSSGTSAYNEQFFGPGTRLTVL.